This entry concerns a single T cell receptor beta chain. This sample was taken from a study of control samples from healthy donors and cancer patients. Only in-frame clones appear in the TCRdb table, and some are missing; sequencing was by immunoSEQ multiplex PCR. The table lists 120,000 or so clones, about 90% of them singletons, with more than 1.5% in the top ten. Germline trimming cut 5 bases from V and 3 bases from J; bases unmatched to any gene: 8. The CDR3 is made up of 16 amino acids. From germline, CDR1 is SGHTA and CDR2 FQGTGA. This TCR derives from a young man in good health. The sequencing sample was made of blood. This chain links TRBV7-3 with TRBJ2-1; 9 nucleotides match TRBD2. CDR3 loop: CASSHSTSGFYNEQFF. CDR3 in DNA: TGTGCCAGCAGCCATTCCACTAGCGGGTTCTACAATGAGCAGTTCTTC.